These T cell receptor beta chains were read from a single sample in a study of blood T cell repertoires in COVID-19. Measured with immunoSEQ multiplex PCR; TCRdb has only the in-frame clones, and not every one. The repertoire holds 28,000 or so clones, with about 83% as singletons. The sample taken for sequencing was peripheral blood. These receptors all stem from an older man with acute or convalescent COVID-19. CDR3s include the opening cysteine and the closing phenylalanine or tryptophan. D genes are given only for firm matches. Where a row states a size, it is once, few, many or the class of an expanded clone; other rows omit it.

v_call	clone_size	cdr3_length	d_call	j_call	cdr3_nt	cdr3_aa
TRBV5-1	once	14	NA	TRBJ1-2	TGCGCCAGCAGCTTAAGTACAGGGAACTATGGCTACACCTTC	CASSLSTGNYGYTF
TRBV19	few	14	NA	TRBJ1-1	TGTGCCAGTAGCCAAGTGGGGGGGGCTGCTGAAGCTTTCTTT	CASSQVGGAAEAFF
TRBV2	NA	14	NA	TRBJ2-7	TGTGCCAGCAGCCCCGAAGCTTCTTCCTACGAGCAGTACTTC	CASSPEASSYEQYF
TRBV19	NA	14	NA	TRBJ2-1	TGTGCCACCGGCCCGGGGGTCTCCTACAATGAGCAGTTCTTC	CATGPGVSYNEQFF
TRBV27	NA	20	TRBD2	TRBJ2-3	TGTGCCAGCAGACCCTGGATCCCCCCCGGACTAGCGGGGGGCACAGATACGCAGTATTTT	CASRPWIPPGLAGGTDTQYF
TRBV7-9	NA	15	TRBD2	TRBJ2-1	TGTGCCAGCAGTACTAGCGGAGTTCCCTACAATGAGCAGTTCTTC	CASSTSGVPYNEQFF
TRBV6-6	NA	11	NA	TRBJ2-1	TGTGCCAGCAGTTGGGGCCCCGAGCAGTTCTTC	CASSWGPEQFF
TRBV6-5	NA	14	TRBD1	TRBJ1-2	TGTGCCAGCAGTTACCAACAGGGGAACTATGGCTACACCTTC	CASSYQQGNYGYTF
TRBV5-5	once	15	NA	TRBJ2-7	TGTGCCAGCAGCGGCGGACATATGAGCTCCTACGAGCAGTACTTC	CASSGGHMSSYEQYF
TRBV28	NA	14	TRBD1	TRBJ1-1	TGTGCCAGCAGTTTACACGGACAGGGGGCTTCGGCTTTCTTT	CASSLHGQGASAFF
TRBV5-6	NA	16	TRBD2	TRBJ2-7	TGTGCCAGCAGCTTGGCGGGAGGTCAGGTAGATTACGAGCAGTACTTC	CASSLAGGQVDYEQYF
TRBV6-5	NA	13	TRBD1	TRBJ1-2	TGTGCCAGCAAACGGACAGGGGTCGGCGGCTACACCTTC	CASKRTGVGGYTF
TRBV5-1	NA	13	TRBD2	TRBJ2-3	TGCGCCAGTAGCAGCGGGGGAACAGATACGCAGTATTTT	CASSSGGTDTQYF
TRBV12-3/TRBV12-4	NA	12	NA	TRBJ1-5	TGTGCCACCGGGGGGTCTAATCAGCCCCAGCATTTT	CATGGSNQPQHF
TRBV6-2/TRBV6-3	NA	15	TRBD1	TRBJ2-1	TGTGCCAGCAGTCTTGGGACAGGGGGGTACAATGAGCAGTTCTTC	CASSLGTGGYNEQFF
TRBV20-1	NA	16	TRBD2	TRBJ2-3	TGCAGTGCTAGTGAGACTAGCGGGGGGGGCACAGATACGCAGTATTTT	CSASETSGGGTDTQYF
TRBV7-2	once	14	NA	TRBJ1-3	TGTGCCAGCAGCTTACTCGGCTCTGGAAACACCATATATTTT	CASSLLGSGNTIYF
TRBV7-2	NA	15	NA	TRBJ2-1	TGTGCCAGCAGCTTCGATTTAGGAGGAAACAATGAGCAGTTCTTC	CASSFDLGGNNEQFF
TRBV30	NA	14	TRBD2	TRBJ2-1	TGTGCCTGGAGTATTAGCGGGCCCTACAATGAGCAGTTCTTC	CAWSISGPYNEQFF
TRBV18	few	15	NA	TRBJ2-3	TGTGCCAGCTCACCAGACACCCTAAGTGCAGATACGCAGTATTTT	CASSPDTLSADTQYF
TRBV4-3	NA	15	NA	TRBJ2-7	TGCGCCAGCAGCCTTTCCTTTGGTACAGGCTACGAGCAGTACTTC	CASSLSFGTGYEQYF
TRBV9	NA	14	NA	TRBJ1-1	TGTGCCAGCAGCGTAAGCTACAGGAACACTGAAGCTTTCTTT	CASSVSYRNTEAFF
TRBV19	NA	12	NA	TRBJ1-5	TGTGCCACTCACAGGGCAGGTCAGCCCCAGCATTTT	CATHRAGQPQHF
TRBV7-2	once	16	NA	TRBJ1-5	TGTGCCAGCAGCTTACCCGGCGGGGCCGGATATCAGCCCCAGCATTTT	CASSLPGGAGYQPQHF
TRBV2	NA	17	TRBD1	TRBJ1-4	TGTGCCAGCAGTGAAGCGAGGACAGGGGGGCAGCGGGAAAAACTGTTTTTT	CASSEARTGGQREKLFF
TRBV19	medium-sized	14	TRBD2	TRBJ2-1	TGTGCCAGTAGTATTAGCGGGAGTCTCTATGAGCAGTTCTTC	CASSISGSLYEQFF
TRBV19	NA	14	NA	TRBJ2-1	TGTGCCAGTAGTATCGGGTCGCGTGACAATGAGCAGTTCTTC	CASSIGSRDNEQFF
TRBV4-1	NA	16	TRBD1	TRBJ1-4	TGCGCCAGCAGCAGACAGGGGGCGCGCAATAATGAAAAACTGTTTTTT	CASSRQGARNNEKLFF